A single sample is the source of the 27 T cell receptor beta chains below, sequenced in a study of breast tumors, draining lymph nodes, adjacent tissues. Samples came from axillary lymph nodes draining the breast cancer. Using its own MiXCR run on the multiplex PCR reads, TCRdb lists one record per CDR3 protein. The sample has about 230,000 distinct CDR3 sequences; approximately 30% are singletons. Source material: axillary lymph node tissue. The receptors originated from a female donor with breast cancer. Some clones in this sample may be carry-over from other donors' samples.

This clonotype was counted between two and nine times. The chain employs TRBV28 and TRBJ2-7; 7 nucleotides match TRBD1. The CDR3 is 14 residues long. The V gene end was trimmed by 4 bases and the J gene end by 5 bases; junction bases not matched to a gene: 8. Germline loops: CDR1 MDHEN, CDR2 SYDVKM. The DNA of the CDR3 is TGTGCCAGCAGTTACGACAGGGTAAGGCACGAGCAGTACTTC. Translated: CASSYDRVRHEQYF.

This clonotype showed up many times. The V gene is TRBV9, the J gene TRBJ2-3, with unresolved D. The V gene's germline CDR1 is SGDLS and CDR2 YYNGEE. CDR3 length: 13 residues. The germline V and J ends were trimmed by 4 bases and 6 bases, with 12 bases remaining between them. CDR3 in amino acids: CASSQSSGDTQYF. CDR3 bases: TGTGCCAGCAGCCAGAGCTCCGGGGATACGCAGTATTTT.

This clonotype has at least ten counts. The chain is built from TRBV6-6 and TRBJ2-3, with 8 bases that match TRBD2. Germline V lookup: CDR1 MNHNY, CDR2 SVGAGI (reference sequence). V gave up 2 bases and J gave up 4 bases; unmatched junction bases: 8. The CDR3 runs 16 residues. Here the CDR3 DNA reads TGTGCCAGCAGTTACCAAGCGGGAGTAGGGTCAGATACGCAGTATTTT. It is translated as CASSYQAGVGSDTQYF.

Many counts were recorded for this clonotype. The chain couples TRBV10-2 to TRBJ2-7, with 7 bases matching TRBD2. In germline, CDR1 is WSHSY, CDR2 SAAADI. The CDR3 has 14 amino acids. V gave up 5 bases and J gave up 0 bases; unmatched junction bases: 4. The CDR3 loop reads CASSRSGNSYEQYF. In nucleotides, the CDR3 is TGCGCCAGCAGTAGGAGCGGGAACTCCTACGAGCAGTACTTC.

This clonotype was seen only a few times. A single base separates this from a much larger clone, so it may be a read error. V is TRBV11-2 and J is TRBJ2-1; D may correspond to TRBD1 or TRBD2 (6 bases each). V was shortened by 6 bases and J by 4 bases, with 19 bases between the two germline ends. This CDR3 region has 16 residues. Germline V gene data show CDR1 as SGHAT and CDR2 as FQNNGV. CDR3 amino acids: CASSSWGAAPYNEQFF. The CDR3 region has the DNA TGTGCCAGCAGTTCATGGGGGGCGGCACCATACAATGAGCAGTTCTTC.

At least ten counts were recorded for this clonotype. V is TRBV12-3 or TRBV12-4 and J is TRBJ1-4, with TRBD1 identical over 10 bases. Trimming removed 7 bases from V and 12 bases from J; junction bases left unmatched: 17. The CDR3 runs to 16 residues. The CDR3 region has the DNA TGTGCCAGCACCCCCCTCAAAGGGACAGGGGCGAACGAACTGTTTTTT. Its protein is CASTPLKGTGANELFF.

This clonotype was counted at least ten times. The V call is TRBV5-5, the J call TRBJ2-1; 14 bases map to TRBD2. In germline, CDR1 is SGHKS, CDR2 YYEKEE (reference sequence). The length of the CDR3 is 15 residues. V was pared by 10 bases and J by 10 bases, with 13 bases of the junction left unmatched. The CDR3 loop reads CAPRGLAGAQWEQFF. The CDR3 region has the DNA TGTGCCCCAAGGGGACTAGCGGGAGCTCAGTGGGAGCAGTTCTTC.

This clonotype was found many times. The gene calls are TRBV5-6 and TRBJ1-2, with D possibly being TRBD1 (5 bases). The CDR3 contains 16 residues. Germline V gene lookup returns CDR1 SGHDT and CDR2 YYEEEE. V gave up 4 bases and J gave up 5 bases, with 21 bases separating them. In DNA form, the CDR3 reads TGTGCCAGCAGCGTTACAGGAATTAAAGAGGGATATGGCTACACCTTC. Translating it yields CASSVTGIKEGYGYTF.

Regarding this clonotype: The CDR3 end shows no conserved phenylalanine or tryptophan, and so a read error is likely. The V call is TRBV7-3, the J call TRBJ1-2; tentative D call: TRBD1 (6 bases). CDR3 length: 14 amino acids. Germline CDR1 and CDR2: SGHTA and FQGTGA. The ends were cut back, 4 bases at V and 8 bases at J, with 17 bases in the middle. CDR3 sequence: CASSSGRGLGGYTL. The DNA of the CDR3 is TGTGCCAGCAGCTCGGGCAGGGGCCTGGGGGGCTACACCCTC.

This clonotype was observed many times. The chain joins TRBV4-1 to TRBJ2-2, with 9 bases lining up with TRBD2. The CDR3 extends over 17 amino acids. Germline CDR1 MGHRA, CDR2 YSYEKL. J lost 3 bases, V lost 0 bases, and 5 bases had no gene match. CDR3 sequence: CASSQDGLAGYTGELFF. CDR3 in DNA: TGCGCCAGCAGCCAAGATGGGCTAGCGGGATACACCGGGGAGCTGTTTTTT.

Note on this clonotype: With a much larger clone just one base away, this may be a read error. J is TRBJ2-7 and V is TRBV6-2 or TRBV6-3; no clear D. Germline values: CDR1 MNHEY, CDR2 SVGEGT. The CDR3 is 16 amino acids. V dropped 5 bases and J dropped 1 base, with 18 bases sitting between them. The CDR3 sequence: CASSPTRSTGSYEQYF. DNA for the CDR3: TGTGCCAGCAGTCCCACTCGTAGTACCGGTTCCTACGAGCAGTACTTC.

The J gene is TRBJ1-5, the V gene TRBV28; D is uncertain. The CDR3 covers 15 residues. The V end was cut by 2 bases, the J end by 4 bases, with 12 bases between. The germline gives CDR1 MDHEN, CDR2 SYDVKM. The CDR3 nucleotides read TGTGCCAGCAGTTTAGGCCGGACCCAGAATCAGCCCCAGCATTTT. It encodes CASSLGRTQNQPQHF. The full variable domain, its missing parts supplied by reference TRBV28 and TRBJ1-5, is DVKVTQSSRYLVKRTGEKVFLECVQDMDHENMFWYRQDPGLGLRLIYFSYDVKMKEKGDIPEGYSVSREKKERFSLILESASTNQTSMYLCASSLGRTQNQPQHFGDGTRLSIL.

This clonotype was seen a handful of times. The genes are TRBV6-2 or TRBV6-3 and TRBJ2-1; 10 bases are a match to TRBD2. After removal of 7 bases from V and 15 bases from J, the junction contained 24 bases not matched to a gene. Germline loops: CDR1 MNHEY, CDR2 SVGEGT. This CDR3 comprises 17 residues. CDR3: CASTNAISRTSSGRLFF. CDR3 bases: TGTGCCAGCACCAACGCGATAAGTCGGACTTCTAGCGGGAGACTGTTCTTC.

V is TRBV5-6 and J is TRBJ2-2, with 7 bases that match TRBD2. J gave up 0 bases and V 4 bases, and 12 bases lay outside the gene matches. Germline V gene lookup returns CDR1 SGHDT and CDR2 YYEEEE. The CDR3 has 18 amino acids. The CDR3 DNA sequence: TGTGCCAGCAGCCTCTACTATTTAAGCGGGACGAACACCGGGGAGCTGTTTTTT. Protein sequence: CASSLYYLSGTNTGELFF.

This clonotype has a handful of counts. V and J are TRBV2 and TRBJ1-1; D perhaps matches TRBD1 (6 bases). This CDR3 spans 14 amino acids. V was clipped by 4 bases and J by 1 base, with 10 bases between them. CDR1 is SNHLY and CDR2 is FYNNEI in the germline V gene. The CDR3 coding sequence is TGTGCCAGCAGTGGGGGGGCAGGGAACACTGAAGCTTTCTTT. This translates into CASSGGAGNTEAFF.

J is TRBJ1-4 and V is TRBV5-1; TRBD1 matches 10 bases. J lost 6 bases, V lost 1 base, and 6 bases had no gene match. Germline loops: CDR1 SGHRS, CDR2 YFSETQ. The CDR3 spans 16 residues. CDR3 nucleotides: TGCGCCAGCAGCTTGAGGGGGGACAGGGGTGATGAAAAACTGTTTTTT. Translation: CASSLRGDRGDEKLFF.

With regard to this clonotype: A read error may explain this, as a much larger clone is one base away. The chain carries TRBV20-1 and TRBJ2-3; 12 bases match TRBD2. The germline V gene has CDR1 DFQATT and CDR2 SNEGSKA (reference sequence). This CDR3 is built from 16 residues. V lost 5 bases, J lost 4 bases, and 10 bases stayed unmatched. The CDR3 DNA follows: TGCAGTGCTGGCGGGAGGACTAGCGGGACTCCAGATACGCAGTATTTT. This sequence encodes CSAGGRTSGTPDTQYF.

This clonotype has a count of ten or more. This chain links TRBV7-6 with TRBJ2-1, with D possibly matching TRBD2 (5 bases). The CDR3 is 14 residues long. V lost 6 bases and J 5 bases, leaving 14 bases between the germline ends. From germline, CDR1 is SGHVS and CDR2 FNYEAQ. CDR3: CASSTRTHDNEQFF. The CDR3 DNA is TGTGCCAGCAGTACCAGGACTCACGACAATGAGCAGTTCTTC.

This clonotype was counted between two and nine times. V usage is TRBV19 and J usage is TRBJ1-1; D gene ambiguous. CDR1 LNHDA and CDR2 SQIVND come from the germline V gene (reference sequence). V was pared by 3 bases and J by 2 bases, with 13 bases between. The CDR3 totals 15 residues. The CDR3 loop is CASSMGSRTNTEAFF. CDR3 DNA: TGTGCCAGTAGTATGGGATCACGGACCAACACTGAAGCTTTCTTT.

V usage is TRBV7-9 and J usage is TRBJ2-5; TRBD1 is a possible D gene (7 bases). V lost 1 base to trimming and J lost 1 base, with 19 bases between them. This CDR3 contains 18 residues. From germline, CDR1 is SEHNR and CDR2 FQNEAQ (reference sequence). CDR3 sequence reads: CASSLVPGVDRRQETQYF. The DNA of the CDR3 is TGTGCCAGCAGCTTAGTTCCGGGGGTGGACAGGCGCCAAGAGACCCAGTACTTC.

This clonotype was recorded at least ten times. The chain links TRBV28 to TRBJ2-5, with D perhaps TRBD2 (6 bases). CDR3 length equals 16 residues. In germline, CDR1 is MDHEN, CDR2 SYDVKM. Trimming removed 2 bases at V and 2 bases at J, with 15 bases between. The CDR3 sequence is CASSLRWGSGQETQYF. The CDR3, as DNA: TGTGCCAGCAGTTTAAGGTGGGGTAGCGGACAAGAGACCCAGTACTTC.

This clonotype appeared many times. This chain uses TRBV7-3 with TRBJ2-1, with D perhaps matching TRBD1 (5 bases). CDR3 length equals 13 residues. Deletions cut 2 bases from V and 7 bases from J, with 9 bases between. Germline V gene sequence: CDR1 SGHTA, CDR2 FQGTGA. CDR3: CASSLGRANEQFF. The CDR3 bases are TGTGCCAGCAGCTTAGGCAGGGCTAATGAGCAGTTCTTC.

The CDR3 region is CASSQRDYLQFF. The CDR3 region has the DNA TGTGCCAGCAGCCAGAGGGACTACCTCCAGTTCTTC. This sequence joins TRBV14 and TRBJ2-1; 7 bases agree with TRBD2. The CDR3 runs to 12 residues. V lost 3 bases, J lost 13 bases, and 6 bases stayed unmatched. CDR1 is SGHDN, CDR2 FVKESK, per germline.

This clonotype was observed a handful of times. At one boundary the junction diverges from the germline segment, which might be a read error. J is TRBJ1-6 and V is TRBV20-1, with 7 nucleotides matching TRBD1. The CDR3 sequence is 15 residues long. The germline CDR1 and CDR2 sequences are DFQATT and SNEGSKA (reference sequence). The CDR3 nucleotides read TGCAGTGTTAGAGAACTGGGACAGCGGAATTCACCCCTCCACTTT. Translating gives CSVRELGQRNSPLHF.

This clonotype was counted at least ten times. The V and J genes are TRBV20-1 and TRBJ1-5; no clear D gene. In germline, CDR1 is DFQATT, CDR2 SNEGSKA (reference sequence). The CDR3 sequence is 15 residues long. Trimming shortened V by 0 bases and J by 0 bases, and 9 bases separated the two germline ends. The CDR3 bases are TGCAGTGCTAGAGACCTATGGGATAGCAATCAGCCCCAGCATTTT. Protein product: CSARDLWDSNQPQHF.

This clonotype was picked up many times. The rearrangement uses TRBV25-1 and TRBJ1-2; D call uncertain. Germline lookup yields CDR1 MGHDK and CDR2 SYGVNS. Trimming took 1 base from V and 6 from J, leaving 6 bases between them. The CDR3 consists of 12 residues. CDR3 amino acids: CASSESPDGYTF. The CDR3 nucleotides are TGTGCCAGCAGTGAATCTCCGGATGGCTACACCTTC.

The genes are TRBV29-1 and TRBJ2-3, with 7 bases that match TRBD1. Germline V lookup: CDR1 SQVTM, CDR2 ANQGSEA. V was clipped by 7 bases and J by 1 base; unmatched bases: 5. The CDR3 has 13 residues. The CDR3 DNA reads TGCAGCGGCCGCCAGGGGGGCACAGATACGCAGTATTTT. Protein: CSGRQGGTDTQYF.